These 8 T cell receptor beta chains share one sample of origin, sequenced in a study of beta chain features in type 1 diabetes. The entirety of the isolated RNA underwent reverse transcription, so expressed TCRB transcripts were sequenced. Produced via immunoSEQ multiplex PCR; TCRdb's table is partial and in-frame only. The repertoire holds about 40,000 clones, with roughly 67% as singletons. Sequences were obtained from Tregs from blood. Every receptor here comes from a woman in her 30s in good health.

The J gene is TRBJ1-5, the V gene TRBV15; possibly TRBD1 for D (6 bases). V was pared by 0 bases and J by 4 bases, with 13 bases between. CDR1 is LNHNV and CDR2 is YYDKDF in the germline V gene (reference sequence). The CDR3 is made up of 16 amino acids. CDR3 region: CATSREHRDGNQPQHF. The DNA of the CDR3 is TGTGCCACCAGCAGAGAGCACAGGGACGGAAATCAGCCCCAGCATTTT.

This clone was seen a single time. The chain carries TRBV7-9 and TRBJ1-5, with a weak D call TRBD1 (6 bases). The CDR3 is made up of 12 amino acids. In germline, CDR1 is SEHNR, CDR2 FQNEAQ (reference sequence). Trimming shortened V by 2 bases and J by 7 bases, and 6 bases separated the two germline ends. CDR3 bases: TGTGCCAGCAGCTTACAGGGGCAGCCCCAGCATTTT. This codes for CASSLQGQPQHF.

The chain carries TRBV4-3 and TRBJ2-7, with 13 bases aligning to TRBD2. CDR3 length: 15 amino acids. The V segment lost 2 bases and the J segment 4 bases; nucleotides outside the gene matches: 2. CDR1 LGHNA and CDR2 YSLEER come from the germline V gene. This CDR3 is CASSQMGLAGYEQYF. The CDR3 DNA is TGCGCCAGCAGCCAAATGGGACTAGCGGGGTACGAGCAGTACTTC.

The chain recombines TRBV10-3 with TRBJ2-7; 12 bases agree with TRBD2. The CDR3 length is 13 residues. V shed 3 bases, J shed 6 bases, and the junction held 0 bases outside the gene matches. From germline, CDR1 is ENHRY and CDR2 SYGVKD. Written as DNA, the CDR3 is TGTGCCATCAGTGAACTAGCGGGAGGCGAGCAGTACTTC. It translates to CAISELAGGEQYF.

V usage is TRBV25-1 and J usage is TRBJ2-1; D is possibly TRBD2 (5 bases). V lost 3 bases to trimming and J lost 0 bases, with 18 bases between them. CDR3 length: 18 residues. CDR1 and CDR2 from the germline V gene are MGHDK and SYGVNS. Here the CDR3 DNA reads TGTGCCAGCAGTGATTTAGCGCCTCCACCTAGCTCCTACAATGAGCAGTTCTTC. As protein: CASSDLAPPPSSYNEQFF.

The chain employs TRBV9 and TRBJ2-1, with 8 bases lining up with TRBD2. Trimming at V came to 0 bases and at J to 7 bases, leaving 6 bases not matched to a gene. CDR3 length equals 15 residues. Looked up from germline, CDR1 is SGDLS and CDR2 is YYNGEE. The CDR3 nucleotides are TGTGCCAGCAGCGTAGAGCCGGGAGGGCCTAATGAGCAGTTCTTC. Protein sequence: CASSVEPGGPNEQFF. The full variable domain, in which reference TRBV9 and TRBJ2-1 provide the parts outside the CDR3, is DSGVTQTPKHLITATGQRVTLRCSPRSGDLSVYWYQQSLDQGLQFLIQYYNGEERAKGNILERFSAQQFPDLHSELNLSSLELGDSALYFCASSVEPGGPNEQFFGPGTRLTVL.

V is TRBV28 and J is TRBJ2-3; 13 positions agree with TRBD2. With 7 bases clipped from V and 8 bases from J, the junction kept 6 bases outside the gene matches. The CDR3 length is 14 residues. Germline CDR1 is MDHEN and CDR2 is SYDVKM. CDR3 residues: CASTTSGRWATQYF. CDR3 in DNA: TGTGCCAGCACGACTAGCGGGAGGTGGGCTACGCAGTATTTT. Full variable domain (rest looked up from reference TRBV28 and TRBJ2-3): DVKVTQSSRYLVKRTGEKVFLECVQDMDHENMFWYRQDPGLGLRLIYFSYDVKMKEKGDIPEGYSVSREKKERFSLILESASTNQTSMYLCASTTSGRWATQYFGPGTRLTVL.

V usage is TRBV9 and J usage is TRBJ2-3; the D gene is possibly TRBD2 (5 bases). V dropped 4 bases and J dropped 4 bases, with 16 bases sitting between them. CDR1 is SGDLS and CDR2 is YYNGEE in the germline V gene. The CDR3 has 15 residues. The CDR3, as DNA: TGTGCCAGCAGCCCCGTTTCGGGGAAATCAGATACGCAGTATTTT. It specifies CASSPVSGKSDTQYF. Full variable domain (missing parts from reference TRBV9 and TRBJ2-3): DSGVTQTPKHLITATGQRVTLRCSPRSGDLSVYWYQQSLDQGLQFLIQYYNGEERAKGNILERFSAQQFPDLHSELNLSSLELGDSALYFCASSPVSGKSDTQYFGPGTRLTVL.